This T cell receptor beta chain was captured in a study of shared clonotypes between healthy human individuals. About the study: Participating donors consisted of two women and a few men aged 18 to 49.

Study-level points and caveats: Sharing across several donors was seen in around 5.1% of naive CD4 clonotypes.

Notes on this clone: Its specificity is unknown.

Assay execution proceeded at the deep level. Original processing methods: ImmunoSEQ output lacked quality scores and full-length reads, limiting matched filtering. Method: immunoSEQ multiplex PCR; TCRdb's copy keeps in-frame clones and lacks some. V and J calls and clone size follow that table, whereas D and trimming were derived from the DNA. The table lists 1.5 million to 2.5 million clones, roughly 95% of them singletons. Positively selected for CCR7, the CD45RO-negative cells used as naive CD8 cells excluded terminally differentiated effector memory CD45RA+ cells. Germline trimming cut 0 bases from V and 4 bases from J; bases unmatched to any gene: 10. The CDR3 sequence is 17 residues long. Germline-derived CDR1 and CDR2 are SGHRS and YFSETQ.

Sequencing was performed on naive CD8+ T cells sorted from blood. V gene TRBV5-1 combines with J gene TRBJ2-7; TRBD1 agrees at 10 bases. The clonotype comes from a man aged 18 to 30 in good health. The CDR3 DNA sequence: TGCGCCAGCAGCTTGGTCCCCGGGACAGGGGCGATTTACGAGCAGTACTTC. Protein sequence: CASSLVPGTGAIYEQYF.